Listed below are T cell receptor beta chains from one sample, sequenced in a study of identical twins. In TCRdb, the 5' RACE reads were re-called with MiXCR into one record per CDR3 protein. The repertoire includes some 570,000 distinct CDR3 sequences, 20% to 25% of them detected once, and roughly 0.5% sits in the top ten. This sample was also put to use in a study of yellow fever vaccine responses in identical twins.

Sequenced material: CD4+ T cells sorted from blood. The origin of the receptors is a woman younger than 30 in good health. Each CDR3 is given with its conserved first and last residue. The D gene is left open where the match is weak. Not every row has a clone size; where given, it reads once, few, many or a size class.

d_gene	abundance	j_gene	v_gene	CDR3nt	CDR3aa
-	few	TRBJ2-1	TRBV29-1	TGCAGCGTTGGACCGGGAGTTGAGCAGTTCTTC	CSVGPGVEQFF
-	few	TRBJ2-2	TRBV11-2	TGTGCCAGCAGCCCCCCAGGGGCCGGGGAGCTGTTTTTT	CASSPPGAGELFF
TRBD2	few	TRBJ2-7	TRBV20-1	TGCAGCGTAGCGGGTAGCGGGAGGGCCGGCGAGCAGTACTTC	CSVAGSGRAGEQYF
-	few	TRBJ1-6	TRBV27	TGTGCCAGCAGTGGCGGGCCCTCCTATAATTCACCCCTCCACTTT	CASSGGPSYNSPLHF
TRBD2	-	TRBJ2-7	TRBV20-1	TGCAGTGCTAGAGTAGCGGGGATCTACGAGCAGTACTTC	CSARVAGIYEQYF
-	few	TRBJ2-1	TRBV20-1	TGCAGTGCTAGAGAGATGGGTGGTGAGCAGTTCTTC	CSAREMGGEQFF
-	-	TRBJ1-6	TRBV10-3	TGTGCCATCAGTGGGACAGCCGATAATTCACCCCTCCACTTT	CAISGTADNSPLHF
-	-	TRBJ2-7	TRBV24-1	TGTGCCACCAGTGATCTTCGCGAGCAGTACTTC	CATSDLREQYF
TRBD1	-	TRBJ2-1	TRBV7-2	TGTGCCAGCAGCTTAGGCGGGACAGGGGTCAATGAGCAGTTCTTC	CASSLGGTGVNEQFF
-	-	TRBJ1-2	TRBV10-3	TGTGCCATCAGTGAGTCGACGGGGAACTATGGCTACACCTTC	CAISESTGNYGYTF
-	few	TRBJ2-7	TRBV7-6	TGTGCCAGCAGCTTAAAAGGGGACTTTTGGGAGCAGTACTTC	CASSLKGDFWEQYF
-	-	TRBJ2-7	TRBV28	TGTGCCAGCAGCCATTACTACGAGCAGTACTTC	CASSHYYEQYF
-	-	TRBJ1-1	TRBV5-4	TGTGCCACCTTCGACCGGAACACTGAAGCTTTCTTT	CATFDRNTEAFF
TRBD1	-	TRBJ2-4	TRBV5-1	TGCGCCAGCAGCTCATCCGAGACAGGGGTAATAGAACTAGCCAAAAACATTCAGTACTTC	CASSSSETGVIELAKNIQYF
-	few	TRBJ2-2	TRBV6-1	TGTGCCAGCGGGCAGGGTGGAACCGGGGAGCTGTTTTTT	CASGQGGTGELFF
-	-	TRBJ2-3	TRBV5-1	TGCGCCAGCAGCTTCCACGGGACTAGCACAGATACGCAGTATTTT	CASSFHGTSTDTQYF
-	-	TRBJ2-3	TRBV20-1	TGCAGTGCTAGACCCCGGGAATACACAGATACGCAGTATTTT	CSARPREYTDTQYF
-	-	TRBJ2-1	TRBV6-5	TGTGCCAGCAGTTACTCCAATACTAAATACAATGAGCAGTTCTTC	CASSYSNTKYNEQFF
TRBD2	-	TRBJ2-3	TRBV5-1	TGCGCCAGCAGCTTGGCTAGCGGGAGCCCTAGCACAGATACGCAGTATTTT	CASSLASGSPSTDTQYF
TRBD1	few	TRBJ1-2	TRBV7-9	TGTGCCAGCAGCTTAGCAGGGGGCACTGGCTACACCTTC	CASSLAGGTGYTF
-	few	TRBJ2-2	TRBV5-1	TGCGCCAGCAGCCGCAGGTCCCAGGGAAACACCGGGGAGCTGTTTTTT	CASSRRSQGNTGELFF
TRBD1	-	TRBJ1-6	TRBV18	TGTGCCAGCTCACCCCCCGCTCGCCCAGGGGGACCCCTCCACTTT	CASSPPARPGGPLHF
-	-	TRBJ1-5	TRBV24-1	TGTGCCACCAGTGATTCCGGGCAAGGAGTCAATCAGCCCCAGCATTTT	CATSDSGQGVNQPQHF
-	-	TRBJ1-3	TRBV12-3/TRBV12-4	TGTGCCAGCAGTTTCCCAAACACCATATATTTT	CASSFPNTIYF
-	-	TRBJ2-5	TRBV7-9	TGTGCCAGCAGTGGCTGGAGGGACCAAGAGACCCAGTACTTC	CASSGWRDQETQYF
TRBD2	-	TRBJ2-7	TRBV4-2	TGTGCCAGCAGCCAATCTCCGGGACTAGCCGCCTACGAGCAGTACTTC	CASSQSPGLAAYEQYF
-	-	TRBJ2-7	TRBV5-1	TGCGCCAGCAGCCAGACCGACAGGTCCTCGGGGGAGCAGTACTTC	CASSQTDRSSGEQYF
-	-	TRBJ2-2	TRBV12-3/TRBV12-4	TGTGCCAGCAGTTTAGCGAACGGACAAGGCACCGGGGAGCTGTTTTTT	CASSLANGQGTGELFF
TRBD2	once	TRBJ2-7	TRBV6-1	TGTGCCAGCAGACGACGGGAGGGCCTCCACGAGCAGTACTTC	CASRRREGLHEQYF
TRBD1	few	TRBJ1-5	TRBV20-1	TGCAGTGCTCACAGGGGGAATCAGCCCCAGCATTTT	CSAHRGNQPQHF
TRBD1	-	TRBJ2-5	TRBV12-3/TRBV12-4	TGTGCCAGCAGTCCGACAGGGCGTGGGGAGACCCAGTACTTC	CASSPTGRGETQYF
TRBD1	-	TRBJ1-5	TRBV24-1	TGTGCCACTCGGGGACAGGGTAACAATCAGCCCCAGCATTTT	CATRGQGNNQPQHF
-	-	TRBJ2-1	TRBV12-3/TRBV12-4	TGTGCCAGCAGATTCCTACCGGGACAGGGTCCAGCCGGGGGGGTCTACAATGAGCAGTTCTTC	CASRFLPGQGPAGGVYNEQFF
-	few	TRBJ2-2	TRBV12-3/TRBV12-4	TGTGCCAGCAGTCGGGGGACACCTAAAACCGGGGAGCTGTTTTTT	CASSRGTPKTGELFF
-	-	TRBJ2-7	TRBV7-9	TGTGCCAGCAGCCGGACAGAAATCCAGTACTTC	CASSRTEIQYF
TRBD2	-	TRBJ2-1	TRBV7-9	TGTGCCAGCGGGGTACGGGAGGGCCGAGAGCAGTTCTTC	CASGVREGREQFF
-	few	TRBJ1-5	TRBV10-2	TGCGCCAGCAGAGATCCCCAGCATTTT	CASRDPQHF
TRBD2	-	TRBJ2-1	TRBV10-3	TGTGCCATCAGTGAGTCGCCTAGCGGGGGTGGCGAGCAGTTCTTC	CAISESPSGGGEQFF
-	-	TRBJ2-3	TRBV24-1	TGTGCCACCAGTGACCCCTCCCCTCCTAGCACAGATACGCAGTATTTT	CATSDPSPPSTDTQYF
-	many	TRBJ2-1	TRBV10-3	TGTGCCATCAGTGAGTCGGTTCGGGGCAAGAGCTCCTACAATGAGCAGTTCTTC	CAISESVRGKSSYNEQFF
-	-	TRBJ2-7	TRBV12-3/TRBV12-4	TGTGCCAGCAGTTTCGGCGGGACACAGTCCAGCGAGCAGTACTTC	CASSFGGTQSSEQYF
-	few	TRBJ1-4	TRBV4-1	TGCGCCAGCAGCCAAGAAGCTAATGAAAAACTGTTTTTT	CASSQEANEKLFF
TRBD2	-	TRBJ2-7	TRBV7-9	TGTGCCAGCAGCTTAAACCGGGACTATCGATACGAGCAGTACTTC	CASSLNRDYRYEQYF
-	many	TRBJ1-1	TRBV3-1	TGTGCCAGCAGCCACCGGCCGGGGGGTGAAGCTTTCTTT	CASSHRPGGEAFF
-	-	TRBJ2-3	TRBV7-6	TGTGCCAGCAGCTCCTGGGGCGGGACAGATACGCAGTATTTT	CASSSWGGTDTQYF
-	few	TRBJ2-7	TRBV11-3	TGTGCCAGCAGCTCGGACTGGACCTACGAGCAGTACTTC	CASSSDWTYEQYF
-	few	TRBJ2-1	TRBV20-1	TGCAGTGCTAATGTGAGAAGAACCTACAATGAGCAGTTCTTC	CSANVRRTYNEQFF
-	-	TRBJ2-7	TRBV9	TGTGCCAGCAGCGTAGTTGGCGGCGTCGGCGAGCAGTACTTC	CASSVVGGVGEQYF
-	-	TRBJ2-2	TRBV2	TGTGCCAGCAGTGACCGGCCTCAGGGGGGGATCGACACCGGGGAGCTGTTTTTT	CASSDRPQGGIDTGELFF
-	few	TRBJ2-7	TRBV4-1	TGCGCCAGCAGCCCCCGGGGGGACATTACCTACGAGCAGTACTTC	CASSPRGDITYEQYF